The 29 T cell receptor beta chains reported below all come from one sample, sequenced in a study of shared clonotypes between healthy human individuals. Sequencing was performed with immunoSEQ multiplex PCR; in TCRdb, only in-frame clones are kept and a portion is missing. The data contain some 100,000 clones, around 68% of them singletons. Sequencing used memory CD8+ T cells sorted from blood. The subset is: CD45RO+ cells pooled with CCR7-negative TemRA cells. The receptors originated from a woman aged 30 to 39 in good health.

The sample holds a few counts of this clone. This sequence joins TRBV25-1 and TRBJ2-7; D possibly corresponds to TRBD1 (5 bases). The V end lost 3 bases, the J end lost 2 bases, and 14 bases lay between the germline ends. This CDR3 region has 15 residues. CDR1 and CDR2 (germline): MGHDK, SYGVNS. CDR3 amino acids: CASSEDRGDTYEQYF. The CDR3, as DNA: TGTGCCAGCAGTGAGGATAGGGGTGATACCTACGAGCAGTACTTC.

The table lists this clone with many counts. The junction differs from germline at one of its ends, possibly a read error. V gene TRBV6-4 combines with J gene TRBJ2-6, with 10 bases identical to TRBD2. The CDR3 is 17 residues long. Germline CDR1 and CDR2: MRHNA and SNTAGT. CDR3 sequence (DNA): TGTGCCAGCAGTCCTCAGCGGGAGGGCAATGGGGTCAACGTCCTGACTTTC. Residues: CASSPQREGNGVNVLTF.

This clone was picked up one time. The chain has TRBV28 and TRBJ1-1; TRBD1 matches at 7 bases. The V gene end was trimmed by 6 bases and the J gene end by 7 bases; junction bases not matched to a gene: 5. The CDR3 runs 12 residues. Germline V lookup: CDR1 MDHEN, CDR2 SYDVKM. The chain's CDR3 is CASSLGQVEAFF. In DNA form, the CDR3 reads TGTGCCAGCAGCCTAGGACAGGTTGAAGCTTTCTTT.

Only one count was recorded for this clone. V gene TRBV11-2 combines with J gene TRBJ2-2; D call uncertain. The germline V and J ends were trimmed by 1 base and 4 bases, with 7 bases remaining between them. CDR1 and CDR2 (germline): SGHAT, FQNNGV. The CDR3 runs 14 residues. The CDR3 DNA reads TGTGCCAGCAGCTTAGGTGTTCGCACCGGGGAGCTGTTTTTT. This translates into CASSLGVRTGELFF.

This clone was seen only a few times. This rearrangement joins TRBV19 to TRBJ2-5; D is possibly TRBD1 (5 bases). CDR3 length: 17 amino acids. Trimming shortened V by 5 bases and J by 2 bases, and 21 bases separated the two germline ends. In germline, CDR1 is LNHDA, CDR2 SQIVND (reference sequence). CDR3 DNA sequence: TGTGCCAGTAGTCCGGTTGAGACAGATAAGACACAAGAGACCCAGTACTTC. Translation: CASSPVETDKTQETQYF.

The gene calls are TRBV7-9 and TRBJ2-2; TRBD1 aligns across 7 bases. CDR3 length: 16 residues. Germline assignment: CDR1 SEHNR and CDR2 FQNEAQ (reference sequence). V was pared by 4 bases and J by 3 bases, with 8 bases of the junction left unmatched. DNA for the CDR3: TGTGCCAGCAGCTCCCCACAGGGGATGCACACCGGGGAGCTGTTTTTT. It encodes CASSSPQGMHTGELFF.

CDR3 sequence: CASSLEVRGEQYF. CDR3 sequence (DNA): TGTGCCAGCAGCTTAGAGGTCAGGGGAGAGCAGTACTTC. The chain uses TRBV7-6 and TRBJ2-5, with TRBD1 as a possible D gene (6 bases). The CDR3 contains 13 residues. Germline values: CDR1 SGHVS, CDR2 FNYEAQ. With 1 base removed from V and 11 bases from J, the gap between germline ends came to 14 bases. Filled out from reference TRBV7-6 and TRBJ2-5, the complete variable domain reads GAGVSQSPRYKVTKRGQDVALRCDPISGHVSLYWYRQALGQGPEFLTYFNYEAQQDKSGLPNDRFSAERPEGSISTLTIQRTEQRDSAMYRCASSLEVRGEQYFGPGTRLLVL.

The CDR3 DNA reads as TGCGCCAGCAGCTTCACTCCATTAGCGGGATCTTTCACAGATACGCAGTATTTT. Translating it yields CASSFTPLAGSFTDTQYF. The rearrangement joins TRBV5-1 to TRBJ2-3; 8 nucleotides line up with TRBD2. This CDR3 region has 18 residues. Germline CDR1 SGHRS, CDR2 YFSETQ. Trimming took 2 bases from V and 2 from J; bases not matched to a gene: 13.

The chain carries TRBV6-1 and TRBJ2-3; the D call may be TRBD1 or TRBD2 (5 bases each). The CDR3 covers 14 residues. Trimming left V 4 bases short and J 5 bases short, with 13 bases between. CDR1 is MNHNS and CDR2 is SASEGT in the germline V gene. The CDR3 here is CASSVGPAEDTQYF. The CDR3 nucleotides read TGTGCCAGCAGTGTGGGACCTGCGGAAGATACGCAGTATTTT.

This clone is a singleton in its sample. The chain employs TRBV14 and TRBJ2-7; no reliable D call. Per the germline V gene, CDR1 is SGHDN and CDR2 is FVKESK. The V gene lost 4 bases and the J gene lost 3 bases, with 10 bases spanning the gap. This CDR3 has 13 amino acids. In DNA, the CDR3 is TGTGCCAGCAGCCTAGTGGGATTCTACGAGCAGTACTTC. This translates into CASSLVGFYEQYF.

J is TRBJ1-4 and V is TRBV13; a weak D match, TRBD1 (5 bases). CDR1 is PRHDT, CDR2 FYEKMQ, per germline (reference sequence). Trimming left V 7 bases short and J 3 bases short, with 15 bases between. The length of the CDR3 is 15 residues. The CDR3: CASTERGLANEKLFF. The CDR3 region has the DNA TGTGCCAGCACCGAGAGGGGCCTGGCTAATGAAAAACTGTTTTTT.

This clone was counted a few times. At the DNA level, this CDR3 is encoded by other sequences in the same sample as well. The V and J genes are TRBV6-1 and TRBJ2-7; maybe TRBD2 (5 bases). CDR3 length equals 15 residues. The V end lost 0 bases, the J end lost 0 bases, and 9 bases lay between the germline ends. Germline CDR1 is MNHNS and CDR2 is SASEGT. The CDR3, as DNA: TGTGCCAGCAGTGAAGCCAGCGGTAGCTCCTACGAGCAGTACTTC. This gives the protein CASSEASGSSYEQYF.

Only one count was recorded for this clone. This chain uses TRBV5-1 with TRBJ2-7, with 8 bases fitting TRBD2. The junction had 10 bases not matched to a gene; V was cut back by 4 bases and J by 1 base. Germline CDR1 SGHRS, CDR2 YFSETQ. CDR3 size: 16 residues. DNA for the CDR3: TGCGCCAGCAGCCAAGGAGCGGGGGCGGTTTCCTACGAGCAGTACTTC. Translated, it gives CASSQGAGAVSYEQYF.

The chain joins TRBV7-9 to TRBJ1-1; 7 bases map to TRBD1. This CDR3 comprises 17 residues. Germline V lookup: CDR1 SEHNR, CDR2 FQNEAQ (reference sequence). V shed 3 bases and J 0 bases; nucleotides not matched to a gene: 10. The CDR3 DNA follows: TGTGCCAGCAGCTTCGCTTATTCCGACAGGGTGAACACTGAAGCTTTCTTT. As protein: CASSFAYSDRVNTEAFF.

This clone was detected once. The gene calls are TRBV5-1 and TRBJ2-3; TRBD2 aligns across 14 bases. In germline, CDR1 is SGHRS, CDR2 YFSETQ. J was trimmed by 5 bases and V by 1 base; bases with no gene match: 12. The CDR3 spans 19 residues. The DNA of the CDR3 is TGCGCCAGCAGCTTGCTACAGGGCCAGACTAGCGGGAGGGGAGATACGCAGTATTTT. It codes for CASSLLQGQTSGRGDTQYF. The full variable domain, with the rest looked up from reference TRBV5-1 and TRBJ2-3, is KAGVTQTPRYLIKTRGQQVTLSCSPISGHRSVSWYQQTPGQGLQFLFEYFSETQRNKGNFPGRFSGRQFSNSRSEMNVSTLELGDSALYLCASSLLQGQTSGRGDTQYFGPGTRLTVL.

This clone was observed a few times. The chain joins TRBV7-6 to TRBJ2-3; no clear D gene. The V end was cut by 1 base, the J end by 0 bases, with 2 bases between. Germline CDR1 is SGHVS and CDR2 is FNYEAQ. The CDR3 totals 13 residues. CDR3 loop: CASSLDSTDTQYF. CDR3 nucleotides: TGTGCCAGCAGCTTAGACAGCACAGATACGCAGTATTTT.

This chain links TRBV5-6 with TRBJ1-1; D unclear. Germline CDR1 reads SGHDT; CDR2 reads YYEEEE. V lost 0 bases to trimming and J lost 7 bases, with 4 bases between them. The CDR3 has 11 residues. CDR3 amino acids: CASSLGFEAFF. The CDR3 bases are TGTGCCAGCAGCTTGGGTTTTGAAGCTTTCTTT.

The CDR3 protein is CASSFQDSPRSPQHF. CDR3 DNA sequence: TGTGCCAGTAGTTTTCAGGACAGCCCCCGATCGCCCCAGCATTTT. This rearrangement joins TRBV19 to TRBJ1-5; D may be TRBD1 (6 bases). V was shortened by 5 bases and J by 9 bases, with 20 bases between the two germline ends. This CDR3 comprises 15 residues. In germline, CDR1 is LNHDA, CDR2 SQIVND (reference sequence).

The CDR3 reads CASSFQTGLGYTF. The DNA of the CDR3 is TGTGCCAGCAGCTTCCAAACAGGGTTAGGCTACACCTTC. The chain employs TRBV5-8 and TRBJ1-2; D is possibly TRBD1 (6 bases). CDR1 SGHTS and CDR2 YDEGEE come from the germline V gene. Deletions cut 2 bases from V and 8 bases from J, with 13 bases between. The CDR3 contains 13 residues.

There are a few counts of this clone. V and J are TRBV27 and TRBJ1-1; D may be TRBD1 (5 bases). The CDR3 has 16 amino acids. V was shortened by 5 bases and J by 4 bases, with 20 bases between the two germline ends. Germline CDR1 is MNHEY and CDR2 is SMNVEV (reference sequence). This chain's CDR3 is CASSHPGGGRGTEAFF. In DNA, the CDR3 is TGTGCCAGCAGTCACCCGGGGGGAGGGAGGGGCACTGAAGCTTTCTTT.

V usage is TRBV19 and J usage is TRBJ1-5; 8 positions match TRBD1. CDR3 size: 15 residues. V lost 5 bases, J lost 3 bases, and 6 bases stayed unmatched. Germline V lookup: CDR1 LNHDA, CDR2 SQIVND (reference sequence). CDR3 sequence: CASSVQGEFNQPQHF. CDR3 sequence (DNA): TGTGCCAGTAGTGTACAGGGGGAATTCAATCAGCCCCAGCATTTT.

The V call is TRBV21-1, the J call TRBJ2-7; whether TRBD1, the table's D call, matches the DNA was not checked. TRBV21-1 is annotated as a pseudogene. CDR3 size: 17 residues. CDR3 nucleotide sequence: TGTGCCAGCAGCAAAGCCCAACAGGGTTTACTTGCCTACGAGCAGTACTTC. As protein: CASSKAQQGLLAYEQYF.

The chain is built from TRBV10-3 and TRBJ2-7, with 7 bases that match TRBD1. After removal of 7 bases from V and 2 bases from J, the junction contained 8 bases not matched to a gene. The CDR3 totals 14 residues. In germline, CDR1 is ENHRY, CDR2 SYGVKD. The CDR3 is CAIMDHRGTYEQYF. The CDR3 DNA sequence: TGTGCCATCATGGACCACAGGGGTACCTACGAGCAGTACTTC.

The rearrangement links TRBV21-1 to TRBJ1-3; TRBD1 is taken as the D call from the table, unchecked against the DNA. TRBV21-1 is reported as a pseudogene. This CDR3 spans 15 amino acids. CDR3 protein: CASSRRTGEGNTIYF. Written as DNA, the CDR3 is TGTGCCAGCAGCAGACGGACAGGGGAAGGAAACACCATATATTTT.

This chain uses TRBV28 with TRBJ2-7, with a weak D call TRBD2 (5 bases). Germline lookup yields CDR1 MDHEN and CDR2 SYDVKM. Trimming cost V 3 bases and J 5 bases, with 20 bases left between them. This CDR3 has 16 amino acids. The CDR3 sequence: CASSFLEDPPWDEQYF. In DNA form, the CDR3 reads TGTGCCAGCAGTTTCCTGGAGGACCCTCCTTGGGACGAGCAGTACTTC.

The V and J genes are TRBV7-9 and TRBJ1-5; no firm D call. CDR1 and CDR2 (germline): SEHNR, FQNEAQ (reference sequence). The CDR3 sequence is 13 residues long. Between the trimmed V and J ends, which lost 3 bases and 6 bases, there was a span of 9 bases. CDR3 loop: CASSLQLGQPQHF. Written as DNA, the CDR3 is TGTGCCAGCAGCTTGCAACTGGGTCAGCCCCAGCATTTT.

This clone appeared a few times. V gene TRBV2 combines with J gene TRBJ2-1; no clear D. CDR1 is SNHLY, CDR2 FYNNEI, per germline. The CDR3 covers 11 residues. Trimming cost V 4 bases and J 5 bases, with 3 bases left between them. CDR3 loop: CASSGHNEQFF. For the CDR3, the DNA is TGTGCCAGCAGTGGACACAATGAGCAGTTCTTC.

This chain links TRBV7-9 with TRBJ2-1; no firm D call. Looked up from germline, CDR1 is SEHNR and CDR2 is FQNEAQ (reference sequence). The CDR3 sequence is 11 residues long. V was trimmed by 10 bases and J by 3 bases, leaving 7 bases between them. DNA for the CDR3: TGTGCCACCCAACTCTACAATGAGCAGTTCTTC. This sequence encodes CATQLYNEQFF.

This chain connects TRBV19 to TRBJ2-1; TRBD1 or TRBD2 may be the D gene (6 bases each). Germline V CDR1 and CDR2: LNHDA, SQIVND (reference sequence). This CDR3 region has 16 residues. Trimming left V 4 bases short and J 2 bases short, with 15 bases between. DNA of the CDR3: TGTGCCAGTAGTAACATACAGGGAGGCCCCTACAATGAGCAGTTCTTC. It codes for CASSNIQGGPYNEQFF.